This paragraph covers one T cell receptor (beta chain) sequence. The V end was cut by 0 bases, the J end by 4 bases, with 7 bases between. This CDR3 has 13 residues. The germline CDR1 and CDR2 sequences are SGHDT and YYEEEE. Original analysis: Cell counts per sample came from amplifying reference gene primers. The method was immunoSEQ multiplex PCR; TCRdb's version includes in-frame clones alone and lacks a portion of them. The DNA gave D and trimming, while V, J and clone size come from that table. The table includes 200,000 to 300,000 clones, about 84% detected once. This record belongs to a study of blood T cell repertoires in COVID-19. Overall study: Samples of COVID-19 (acute and convalescent) were obtained from the United States, Italy and Spain.

The source material was peripheral blood. The sequence derives from a woman older than 75 with acute or convalescent COVID-19. This chain uses TRBV5-6 with TRBJ2-5, with D unclear. CDR3 sequence reads: CASSLVQIETQYF. The CDR3 DNA reads as TGTGCCAGCAGCTTGGTGCAGATAGAGACCCAGTACTTC.